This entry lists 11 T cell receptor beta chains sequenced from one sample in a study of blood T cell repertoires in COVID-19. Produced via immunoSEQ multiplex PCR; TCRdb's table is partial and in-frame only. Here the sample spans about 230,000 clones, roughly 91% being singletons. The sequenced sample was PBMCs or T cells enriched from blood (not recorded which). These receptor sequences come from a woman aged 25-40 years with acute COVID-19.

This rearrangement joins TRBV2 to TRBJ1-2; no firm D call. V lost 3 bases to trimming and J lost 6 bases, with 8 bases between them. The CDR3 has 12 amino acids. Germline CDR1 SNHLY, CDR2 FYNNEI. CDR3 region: CASSERLHGYTF. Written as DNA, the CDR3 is TGTGCCAGCAGTGAGAGACTCCATGGCTACACCTTC.

CDR3 sequence: CASSFGTGRGNEQFF. The CDR3 nucleotides are TGTGCCAGCAGCTTCGGGACAGGCCGCGGGAATGAGCAGTTCTTC. This chain uses TRBV3-1 (or the pseudogene TRBV3-2) with TRBJ2-1, with TRBD1 matching over 8 bases. Germline lookup yields CDR1 LGHDT and CDR2 YNNKEL (reference sequence). This CDR3 has 15 residues. The junction had 10 bases not matched to a gene; V was cut back by 5 bases and J by 7 bases.

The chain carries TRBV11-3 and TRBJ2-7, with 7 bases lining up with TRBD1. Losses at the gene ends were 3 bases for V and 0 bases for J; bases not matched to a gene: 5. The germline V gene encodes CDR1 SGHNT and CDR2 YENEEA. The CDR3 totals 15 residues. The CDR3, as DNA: TGTGCCAGCAGCTTCTCCACAGGGGCCTCCTACGAGCAGTACTTC. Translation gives CASSFSTGASYEQYF.

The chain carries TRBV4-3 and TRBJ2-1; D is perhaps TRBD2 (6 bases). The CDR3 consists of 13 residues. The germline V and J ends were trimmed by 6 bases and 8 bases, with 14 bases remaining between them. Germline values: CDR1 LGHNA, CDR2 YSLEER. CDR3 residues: CASSLLRGYEQFF. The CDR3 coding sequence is TGCGCCAGCAGTCTTCTGCGGGGCTATGAGCAGTTCTTC.

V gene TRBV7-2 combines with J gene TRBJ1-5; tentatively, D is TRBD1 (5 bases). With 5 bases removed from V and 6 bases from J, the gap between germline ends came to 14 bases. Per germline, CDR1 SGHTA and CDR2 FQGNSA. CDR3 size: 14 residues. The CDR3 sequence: CASSQAGRAQPQHF. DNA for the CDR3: TGTGCCAGCAGCCAAGCGGGGCGCGCTCAGCCCCAGCATTTT.

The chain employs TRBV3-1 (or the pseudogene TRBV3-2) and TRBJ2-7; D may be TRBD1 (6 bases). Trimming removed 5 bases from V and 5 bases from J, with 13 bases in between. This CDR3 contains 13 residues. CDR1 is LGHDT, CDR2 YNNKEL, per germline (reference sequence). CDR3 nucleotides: TGTGCCAGCAGCAAGACAGGTGTGGACGAGCAGTACTTC. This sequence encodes CASSKTGVDEQYF.

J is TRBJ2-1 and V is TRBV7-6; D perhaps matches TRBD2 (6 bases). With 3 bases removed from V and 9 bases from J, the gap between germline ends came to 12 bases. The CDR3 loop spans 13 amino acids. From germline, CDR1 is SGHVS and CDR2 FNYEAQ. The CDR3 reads CASSFAGLGEQFF. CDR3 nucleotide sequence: TGTGCCAGCAGCTTCGCGGGGCTAGGTGAGCAGTTCTTC.

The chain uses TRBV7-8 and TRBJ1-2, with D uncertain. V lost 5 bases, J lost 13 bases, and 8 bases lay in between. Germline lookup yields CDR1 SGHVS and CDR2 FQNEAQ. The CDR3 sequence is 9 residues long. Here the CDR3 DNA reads TGTGCCAGCAGCCCAGCCTTCACCTTC. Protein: CASSPAFTF.

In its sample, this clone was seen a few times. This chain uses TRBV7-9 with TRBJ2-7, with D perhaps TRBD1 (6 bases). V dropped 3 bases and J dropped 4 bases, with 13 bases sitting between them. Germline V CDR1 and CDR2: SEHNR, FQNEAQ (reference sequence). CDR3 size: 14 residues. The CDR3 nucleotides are TGTGCCAGCAGCTTCCGGGACAATCCTTACGAGCAGTACTTC. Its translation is CASSFRDNPYEQYF.

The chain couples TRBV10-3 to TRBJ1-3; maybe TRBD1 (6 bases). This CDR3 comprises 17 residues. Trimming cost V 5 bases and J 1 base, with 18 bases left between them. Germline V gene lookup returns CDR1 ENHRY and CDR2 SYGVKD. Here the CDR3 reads CAISPTSGRGSGNTIYF. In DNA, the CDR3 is TGTGCCATCAGTCCGACTTCTGGCAGGGGTTCTGGAAACACCATATATTTT.

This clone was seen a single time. The DNA for the CDR3 is TGTGCCAGCAGCTCCGAGACAGGCATGAACACTGAAGCTTTCTTT. Protein product: CASSSETGMNTEAFF. V is TRBV7-8 and J is TRBJ1-1, with D maybe TRBD1 (6 bases). The CDR3 length is 15 residues. The V end was cut by 4 bases, the J end by 0 bases, with 12 bases between. The germline V gene encodes CDR1 SGHVS and CDR2 FQNEAQ.